This is a list of T cell receptor beta chains from one sample in a study of T cell responses to AZD1222 COVID-19 vaccine. Data came from immunoSEQ multiplex PCR; TCRdb stores just in-frame clones and leaves some out. The sample lists some 130,000 clones; roughly 90% were seen once. Sequenced material: peripheral blood, taken 28 days after the second AZD1222 dose. The source is an adult who received the AZD1222 COVID-19 vaccine. Both conserved end residues are part of each CDR3. The order of the fields is clone size, V gene, D gene, J gene, CDR3 DNA, CDR3 protein. The D gene is left open where the match is weak. Size is stated for part of the rows, as once, few or many counts, or as a class when the clone is expanded.

abundance: few
v_gene: TRBV4-2
d_gene: NA
j_gene: TRBJ2-5
CDR3nt: TGTGCCAGCAGCCAAGATCAGACAGCCTACCAAGAGACCCAGTACTTC
CDR3aa: CASSQDQTAYQETQYF

abundance: NA
v_gene: TRBV19
d_gene: NA
j_gene: TRBJ2-1
CDR3nt: TGTGCCAGTAGTATAGGACCAAACCCCTACAATGAGCAGTTCTTC
CDR3aa: CASSIGPNPYNEQFF

abundance: once
v_gene: TRBV5-1
d_gene: NA
j_gene: TRBJ2-5
CDR3nt: TGCGCCAGCAGCCTGGGGGCAGGGCAAGAGACCCAGTACTTC
CDR3aa: CASSLGAGQETQYF

abundance: NA
v_gene: TRBV14
d_gene: NA
j_gene: TRBJ1-2
CDR3nt: TGTGCCAGCAGCCAAGAACAGGGTGGATATGGCTACACCTTC
CDR3aa: CASSQEQGGYGYTF

abundance: NA
v_gene: TRBV6-5
d_gene: TRBD2
j_gene: TRBJ2-7
CDR3nt: TGTGCCAGCATCAACCTAGCGGGAGATTGGGAGCAGTACTTC
CDR3aa: CASINLAGDWEQYF

abundance: NA
v_gene: TRBV27
d_gene: NA
j_gene: TRBJ1-1
CDR3nt: TGTGCCAGCAGTTTAGGGGCAGTGAACACTGAAGCTTTCTTT
CDR3aa: CASSLGAVNTEAFF

abundance: NA
v_gene: TRBV7-9
d_gene: TRBD2
j_gene: TRBJ2-4
CDR3nt: TGTGCCAGCAGCTTAGGCGGGGAGGGCGCCAAAAACATTCAGTACTTC
CDR3aa: CASSLGGEGAKNIQYF

abundance: NA
v_gene: TRBV4-1
d_gene: TRBD2
j_gene: TRBJ2-1
CDR3nt: TGCGCCAGCAGCCCCGGAGCGGGGGGGTCCCACTACAATGAGCAGTTCTTC
CDR3aa: CASSPGAGGSHYNEQFF

abundance: NA
v_gene: TRBV2
d_gene: TRBD1
j_gene: TRBJ2-5
CDR3nt: TGTGCCAGCAGTGCTTGGGCAGGGGGTGAGACCCAGTACTTC
CDR3aa: CASSAWAGGETQYF

abundance: NA
v_gene: TRBV3-1/TRBV3-2
d_gene: TRBD2
j_gene: TRBJ2-5
CDR3nt: TGTGCCAGCAGCCAAGATCGGCTAGCGGGAGCAGAGACCCAGTACTTC
CDR3aa: CASSQDRLAGAETQYF

abundance: NA
v_gene: TRBV5-1
d_gene: NA
j_gene: TRBJ1-2
CDR3nt: TGCGCCAGCAGCCTAATGGACACCTCCTATGGCTACACCTTC
CDR3aa: CASSLMDTSYGYTF

abundance: NA
v_gene: TRBV28
d_gene: TRBD1
j_gene: TRBJ2-7
CDR3nt: TGTGCCAGCAGTTTATACAGACAGGGTAGGGACGAGCAGTACTTC
CDR3aa: CASSLYRQGRDEQYF

abundance: once
v_gene: TRBV11-2
d_gene: TRBD2
j_gene: TRBJ2-3
CDR3nt: TGTGCCAGCAGCTTAAGACTAGCGGGAGTGGCAGATACGCAGTATTTT
CDR3aa: CASSLRLAGVADTQYF

abundance: NA
v_gene: TRBV5-1
d_gene: NA
j_gene: TRBJ1-5
CDR3nt: TGCGCCAGCAGCTTAGGGACGGCCGGACAGCCCCAGCATTTT
CDR3aa: CASSLGTAGQPQHF

abundance: NA
v_gene: TRBV5-6
d_gene: NA
j_gene: TRBJ2-1
CDR3nt: TGTGCCAGCAGTCTCTGGGGGGGCCTCTACAATGAGCAGTTCTTC
CDR3aa: CASSLWGGLYNEQFF

abundance: NA
v_gene: TRBV2
d_gene: NA
j_gene: TRBJ2-2
CDR3nt: TGTGCCACCGAGGCGAGGGGGAACACCGGGGAGCTGTTTTTT
CDR3aa: CATEARGNTGELFF

abundance: NA
v_gene: TRBV5-5
d_gene: NA
j_gene: TRBJ2-1
CDR3nt: TGTGCCAGCAGCTTAAATGAGCAGTTCTTC
CDR3aa: CASSLNEQFF

abundance: NA
v_gene: TRBV4-1
d_gene: NA
j_gene: TRBJ1-2
CDR3nt: TGCGCCAGCAGTGATCAAGGAGGTCTTGGCTACACCTTC
CDR3aa: CASSDQGGLGYTF

abundance: NA
v_gene: TRBV13
d_gene: NA
j_gene: TRBJ2-7
CDR3nt: TGTGCCAGCAGCTTAGGTACGGGAGAGGGGTACGAGCAGTACTTC
CDR3aa: CASSLGTGEGYEQYF

abundance: NA
v_gene: TRBV6-2/TRBV6-3
d_gene: NA
j_gene: TRBJ2-7
CDR3nt: TGTGCCAGCAGTTACTCGGGGGACGGACCCTACGAGCAGTACTTC
CDR3aa: CASSYSGDGPYEQYF

abundance: NA
v_gene: TRBV5-5
d_gene: NA
j_gene: TRBJ1-1
CDR3nt: TGTGCCAGCATCGGGGTTCGCACTGAAGCTTTCTTT
CDR3aa: CASIGVRTEAFF

abundance: NA
v_gene: TRBV7-2
d_gene: TRBD1
j_gene: TRBJ2-5
CDR3nt: TGTGCCAGCAGCCCCCAGGGGGCGAGAGAGACCCAGTACTTC
CDR3aa: CASSPQGARETQYF

abundance: NA
v_gene: TRBV11-2
d_gene: NA
j_gene: TRBJ1-2
CDR3nt: TGTGCCAGCAGCTTAGCAGGGGTAACCTATGGCTACACCTTC
CDR3aa: CASSLAGVTYGYTF

abundance: few
v_gene: TRBV5-1
d_gene: NA
j_gene: TRBJ1-1
CDR3nt: TGCGCCAGCAGCTTGGCTAGGGGTTTGACTGAAGCTTTCTTT
CDR3aa: CASSLARGLTEAFF

abundance: NA
v_gene: TRBV7-9
d_gene: NA
j_gene: TRBJ2-3
CDR3nt: TGTGCCAGCAGCTTAGGGTCGCAGGGACGCGGTCATACGCAGTATTTT
CDR3aa: CASSLGSQGRGHTQYF

abundance: NA
v_gene: TRBV25-1
d_gene: TRBD1
j_gene: TRBJ2-1
CDR3nt: TGTGCCAGCAAGGACAGGGCCCTCCATGAGCAGTTCTTC
CDR3aa: CASKDRALHEQFF

abundance: NA
v_gene: TRBV25-1
d_gene: TRBD1
j_gene: TRBJ1-2
CDR3nt: TGTGCCAGCACCCAGACAGGGGGTTCCTATGGCTACACCTTC
CDR3aa: CASTQTGGSYGYTF

abundance: NA
v_gene: TRBV18
d_gene: TRBD1
j_gene: TRBJ2-2
CDR3nt: TGTGCCAGCTCACCTAGGGGGACAGGGGACACCGGGGAGCTGTTTTTT
CDR3aa: CASSPRGTGDTGELFF

abundance: NA
v_gene: TRBV7-8
d_gene: NA
j_gene: TRBJ1-1
CDR3nt: TGTGCCAGCAGCTTGGGGCCGGAGACTGAAGCTTTCTTT
CDR3aa: CASSLGPETEAFF